Listed here are 26 T cell receptor beta chains from one sample, sequenced in a study of blood T cell repertoires in COVID-19. The method was immunoSEQ multiplex PCR; TCRdb's version includes in-frame clones alone and lacks a portion of them. The data show 70,000 to 95,000 clones, about 82% seen once. Sequencing input: peripheral blood. The receptors were gathered from a human donor in a cohort sampled during active COVID-19.

The chain recombines TRBV27 with TRBJ2-7, with D possibly matching TRBD2 (7 bases). This CDR3 comprises 14 residues. The germline V and J ends were trimmed by 6 bases and 3 bases, with 15 bases remaining between them. Germline V gene data show CDR1 as MNHEY and CDR2 as SMNVEV (reference sequence). CDR3 nucleotide sequence: TGTGCCAGCAGCCCCGGGGGGCCCGACTACGAGCAGTACTTC. Translating it yields CASSPGGPDYEQYF.

J is TRBJ2-5 and V is TRBV5-1; a possible D gene is TRBD2 (5 bases). Germline-derived CDR1 and CDR2 are SGHRS and YFSETQ. V lost 2 bases and J 7 bases, leaving 15 bases between the germline ends. The CDR3 length is 14 residues. The CDR3 is CASSFLAEETTQYF. The DNA for the CDR3 is TGCGCCAGCAGCTTTCTGGCGGAGGAGACGACCCAGTACTTC.

This clone appeared once. The rearrangement joins TRBV30 to TRBJ1-5, with D unclear. The V end was cut by 0 bases, the J end by 5 bases, with 8 bases between. Germline CDR1 and CDR2: GTSNPN and SVGIG (reference sequence). The CDR3 spans 13 residues. CDR3 amino acids: CAWSVARDQPQHF. CDR3 bases: TGTGCCTGGAGTGTCGCCCGAGATCAGCCCCAGCATTTT.

V usage is TRBV7-6 and J usage is TRBJ2-1, with 11 bases lining up with TRBD1. Germline V lookup: CDR1 SGHVS, CDR2 FNYEAQ. The CDR3 length is 21 residues. The trim removed 2 bases at V and 0 bases at J, leaving 15 bases unmatched. The CDR3 sequence is CASSLSRNRGQGGISYNEQFF. In DNA form, the CDR3 reads TGTGCCAGCAGCTTAAGCAGAAATCGGGGACAGGGGGGGATCTCCTACAATGAGCAGTTCTTC.

This chain uses TRBV3-1 (or the pseudogene TRBV3-2) with TRBJ2-3; D is unclear. Germline CDR1 LGHDT, CDR2 YNNKEL (reference sequence). This CDR3 is built from 15 residues. Trimming removed 3 bases from V and 0 bases from J, with 10 bases in between. The CDR3 region is CASSQPFSSTDTQYF. The CDR3 DNA reads as TGTGCCAGCAGCCAGCCGTTCAGTAGCACAGATACGCAGTATTTT.

A few counts support this clone. The CDR3 coding sequence is TGTGCCAGCAGCACCGGGACAGACAATTCACCCCTCCACTTT. Translation: CASSTGTDNSPLHF. J is TRBJ1-6 and V is TRBV13, with 7 bases identical to TRBD1. Germline CDR1 and CDR2: PRHDT and FYEKMQ (reference sequence). After removal of 5 bases from V and 7 bases from J, the junction contained 5 bases not matched to a gene. The CDR3 is 14 residues long.

The V gene is TRBV6-6, the J gene TRBJ2-1; D might be TRBD1 (6 bases). Germline V gene data show CDR1 as MNHNY and CDR2 as SVGAGI (reference sequence). The V end was cut by 0 bases, the J end by 7 bases, with 10 bases between. The CDR3 sequence is 14 residues long. CDR3 region: CASSYSTGRNEQFF. The CDR3, as DNA: TGTGCCAGCAGTTACTCGACAGGTCGGAATGAGCAGTTCTTC.

The chain employs TRBV9 and TRBJ1-5; 7 nucleotides line up with TRBD1. This CDR3 has 15 residues. V shed 4 bases, J shed 5 bases, and the junction held 9 bases outside the gene matches. Germline CDR1 SGDLS, CDR2 YYNGEE. Written as DNA, the CDR3 is TGTGCCAGCAGCCCCACCGGGACAGACTATCAGCCCCAGCATTTT. Protein: CASSPTGTDYQPQHF.

J is TRBJ2-2 and V is TRBV18, with TRBD2 as a possible D gene (6 bases). This CDR3 has 15 amino acids. V was trimmed by 3 bases and J by 2 bases, leaving 10 bases between them. Germline V gene data show CDR1 as KGHSH and CDR2 as LQKENI. CDR3 residues: CASSPQGLNTGELFF. The DNA of the CDR3 is TGTGCCAGCTCACCCCAGGGACTTAACACCGGGGAGCTGTTTTTT. The complete variable domain, with remaining parts taken from reference TRBV18 and TRBJ2-2, reads NAGVMQNPRHLVRRRGQEARLRCSPMKGHSHVYWYRQLPEEGLKFMVYLQKENIIDESGMPKERFSAEFPKEGPSILRIQQVVRGDSAAYFCASSPQGLNTGELFFGEGSRLTVL.

CDR3 sequence reads: CASSTGGSDYEQYF. For the CDR3, the DNA is TGTGCCAGCAGTACAGGGGGCTCCGACTACGAGCAGTACTTC. V gene TRBV6-6 combines with J gene TRBJ2-7; the match to TRBD1 covers 9 bases. Losses at the gene ends were 5 bases for V and 3 bases for J; bases not matched to a gene: 5. The CDR3 sequence is 14 residues long. Germline V gives CDR1 MNHNY, CDR2 SVGAGI (reference sequence).

The chain is built from TRBV27 and TRBJ1-1; D might be TRBD1 (6 bases). The V gene lost 0 bases and the J gene lost 2 bases, with 10 bases spanning the gap. Germline assignment: CDR1 MNHEY and CDR2 SMNVEV (reference sequence). The CDR3 has 15 residues. CDR3 bases: TGTGCCAGCAGTTTATCGGACAGACCAAACACTGAAGCTTTCTTT. Its protein is CASSLSDRPNTEAFF.

The chain is built from TRBV2 and TRBJ1-2, with D possibly being TRBD1 (5 bases). Germline V gene data show CDR1 as SNHLY and CDR2 as FYNNEI. The CDR3 spans 14 residues. Trimming shortened V by 6 bases and J by 5 bases, and 16 bases separated the two germline ends. This CDR3 is CASSAGLSSYGYTF. The CDR3 coding sequence is TGTGCCAGCAGCGCGGGACTCTCTAGTTATGGCTACACCTTC.

The gene calls are TRBV24-1 and TRBJ2-3; D possibly corresponds to TRBD1 (5 bases). This CDR3 has 16 amino acids. Between the trimmed V and J ends, which lost 0 bases and 4 bases, there was a span of 13 bases. Germline V gene sequence: CDR1 KGHDR, CDR2 SFDVKD. The CDR3 reads CATSDLGLQGPDTQYF. The CDR3 DNA is TGTGCCACCAGTGATTTGGGCCTGCAGGGCCCAGATACGCAGTATTTT.

The V and J genes are TRBV4-1 and TRBJ2-2; D is possibly TRBD1 (5 bases). Trimming took off 5 bases at V and 4 bases at J, with 11 bases between the two ends. The CDR3 totals 14 residues. From germline, CDR1 is MGHRA and CDR2 YSYEKL. CDR3 region: CASSDPRVTGELFF. The CDR3 DNA reads TGCGCCAGCAGCGACCCCAGGGTCACCGGGGAGCTGTTTTTT.

This chain connects TRBV4-1 to TRBJ2-1, with 10 bases aligning to TRBD1. This CDR3 comprises 17 residues. In germline, CDR1 is MGHRA, CDR2 YSYEKL. V lost 0 bases, J lost 12 bases, and 14 bases stayed unmatched. The CDR3 is CASSQDPGQGHSMVQFF. The CDR3 nucleotides are TGCGCCAGCAGCCAAGACCCGGGACAGGGGCATTCTATGGTGCAGTTCTTC.

The chain uses TRBV29-1 and TRBJ2-2; D is possibly TRBD2 (5 bases). Germline V gene lookup returns CDR1 SQVTM and CDR2 ANQGSEA. V lost 6 bases, J lost 7 bases, and 15 bases lay in between. The CDR3 spans 13 residues. DNA of the CDR3: TGCAGCGTCCAACGGGGTGAGGGCGGGGAGCTGTTTTTT. Protein sequence: CSVQRGEGGELFF.

The chain has TRBV7-3 and TRBJ2-2, with 9 bases lining up with TRBD2. Trimming took 0 bases from V and 6 from J; bases not matched to a gene: 8. This CDR3 is built from 17 residues. Germline lookup yields CDR1 SGHTA and CDR2 FQGTGA. The CDR3 DNA sequence: TGTGCCAGCAGCTTAACTAGCGGGAGTTTATTGGCCGGGGAGCTGTTTTTT. This translates into CASSLTSGSLLAGELFF.

The gene calls are TRBV7-2 and TRBJ2-1, with 8 bases identical to TRBD1. The length of the CDR3 is 12 residues. Germline CDR1 reads SGHTA; CDR2 reads FQGNSA. J gave up 10 bases and V 6 bases, and 5 bases lay outside the gene matches. DNA of the CDR3: TGTGCCAGCAGATATACAGGGGGGGAGCAGTTCTTC. Translating it yields CASRYTGGEQFF.

The chain employs TRBV18 and TRBJ2-5; 10 bases agree with TRBD1. Germline lookup yields CDR1 KGHSH and CDR2 LQKENI. V lost 3 bases to trimming and J lost 2 bases; unmatched junction nucleotides: 3. This CDR3 is built from 15 residues. The CDR3 sequence is CASSPRQGAQETQYF. CDR3 DNA: TGTGCCAGCTCACCTAGACAGGGGGCTCAAGAGACCCAGTACTTC.

V and J are TRBV9 and TRBJ2-7; 7 nucleotides line up with TRBD1. The J segment lost 0 bases and the V segment lost 4 bases, leaving 7 bases of the junction unmatched. The CDR3 spans 15 residues. Germline lookup yields CDR1 SGDLS and CDR2 YYNGEE. CDR3 coding DNA: TGTGCCAGCAGCCCCTACAGGGGTAGCTCCTACGAGCAGTACTTC. Amino acid sequence: CASSPYRGSSYEQYF.

The CDR3 region is CASSPGRNYGYTF. In DNA, the CDR3 is TGTGCCAGCTCACCAGGCAGAAACTATGGCTACACCTTC. The V gene is TRBV18, the J gene TRBJ1-2; D ambiguous. Germline-derived CDR1 and CDR2 are KGHSH and LQKENI. The CDR3 length is 13 residues. Trimming pared 2 bases from V and 2 bases from J, leaving 6 bases between.

V is TRBV12-5 and J is TRBJ2-1; tentatively, D is TRBD2 (6 bases). Trimming stripped 0 bases from V and 6 bases from J, with 15 bases between. The CDR3 loop spans 16 amino acids. CDR1 and CDR2 from the germline V gene are LGHNT and FRNRAP. CDR3 region: CASGLVGVAEGNEQFF. CDR3 DNA: TGTGCTAGTGGTTTGGTAGGGGTAGCGGAAGGCAATGAGCAGTTCTTC.

This clone rates as medium-sized (0.01 to 0.1%). This chain uses TRBV18 with TRBJ2-5; tentative D call: TRBD1 (6 bases). Trimming took 3 bases from V and 0 from J, leaving 17 bases between them. The CDR3 runs 17 residues. From germline, CDR1 is KGHSH and CDR2 LQKENI. For the CDR3, the DNA is TGTGCCAGCTCACCCGCCGTTGGACAGTACGACCAAGAGACCCAGTACTTC. Its protein is CASSPAVGQYDQETQYF. Full variable domain (outside the CDR3, taken from reference TRBV18 and TRBJ2-5): NAGVMQNPRHLVRRRGQEARLRCSPMKGHSHVYWYRQLPEEGLKFMVYLQKENIIDESGMPKERFSAEFPKEGPSILRIQQVVRGDSAAYFCASSPAVGQYDQETQYFGPGTRLLVL.

The chain carries TRBV12-5 and TRBJ2-2, with D tentatively TRBD2 (6 bases). Germline V lookup: CDR1 LGHNT, CDR2 FRNRAP. Deletions cut 6 bases from V and 3 bases from J, with 11 bases between. The CDR3 totals 14 residues. The DNA for the CDR3 is TGTGCTAGTGGAACGGGAGCGGACACCGGGGAGCTGTTTTTT. As protein: CASGTGADTGELFF.

The chain joins TRBV19 to TRBJ1-2; possibly TRBD1 for D (5 bases). There are 15 residues in the CDR3. Germline V gives CDR1 LNHDA, CDR2 SQIVND (reference sequence). Deletions cut 4 bases from V and 2 bases from J, with 14 bases between. The CDR3 spells CASSNRQNQNYGYTF. DNA for the CDR3: TGTGCCAGTAGTAACAGACAGAACCAAAACTATGGCTACACCTTC. The complete variable domain, with remaining parts taken from reference TRBV19 and TRBJ1-2, reads DGGITQSPKYLFRKEGQNVTLSCEQNLNHDAMYWYRQDPGQGLRLIYYSQIVNDFQKGDIAEGYSVSREKKESFPLTVTSAQKNPTAFYLCASSNRQNQNYGYTFGSGTRLTVV.

The chain employs TRBV18 and TRBJ2-7, with a possible D match to TRBD1 (6 bases). Germline CDR1 is KGHSH and CDR2 is LQKENI. This CDR3 is built from 14 residues. V shed 6 bases and J shed 0 bases, with 12 bases lying between them. CDR3 residues: CASSRTDSSYEQYF. CDR3 coding DNA: TGTGCCAGCTCCCGGACAGATTCCTCCTACGAGCAGTACTTC.